This TCR beta chain was recorded in a study of T-cell memory formation after mild COVID-19. Using its own MiXCR run on the 5' RACE reads, TCRdb lists one record per CDR3 protein. The sample records roughly 450,000 distinct CDR3 sequences, approximately 19% being singletons. A note on this clonotype: The antigen is not known.

Study-wide points: Contracting clones localized mainly to CM and EM when CD4+ and mainly to EMRA when CD8+.

Trimming left V 2 bases short and J 6 bases short, with 14 bases between. This CDR3 is 15 amino acids long. Germline CDR1 is SGHTA and CDR2 is FQGNSA. This receptor was taken from a young man who had mild COVID-19 (a few samples of this study predate the infection). Cell type and time point are not known. The rearrangement joins TRBV7-2 to TRBJ2-1, with a tentative D call TRBD2 (6 bases). Source material: PBMCs or a T cell subset sorted from them (not recorded which). The DNA of the CDR3 is TGTGCCAGCAGCTTAACCAGCGGGCTCCTCAATGAGCAGTTCTTC. Translation gives CASSLTSGLLNEQFF. The whole variable domain, filled in from reference TRBV7-2 and TRBJ2-1, reads GAGVSQSPSNKVTEKGKDVELRCDPISGHTALYWYRQSLGQGLEFLIYFQGNSAPDKSGLPSDRFSAERTGGSVSTLTIQRTQQEDSAVYLCASSLTSGLLNEQFFGPGTRLTVL.